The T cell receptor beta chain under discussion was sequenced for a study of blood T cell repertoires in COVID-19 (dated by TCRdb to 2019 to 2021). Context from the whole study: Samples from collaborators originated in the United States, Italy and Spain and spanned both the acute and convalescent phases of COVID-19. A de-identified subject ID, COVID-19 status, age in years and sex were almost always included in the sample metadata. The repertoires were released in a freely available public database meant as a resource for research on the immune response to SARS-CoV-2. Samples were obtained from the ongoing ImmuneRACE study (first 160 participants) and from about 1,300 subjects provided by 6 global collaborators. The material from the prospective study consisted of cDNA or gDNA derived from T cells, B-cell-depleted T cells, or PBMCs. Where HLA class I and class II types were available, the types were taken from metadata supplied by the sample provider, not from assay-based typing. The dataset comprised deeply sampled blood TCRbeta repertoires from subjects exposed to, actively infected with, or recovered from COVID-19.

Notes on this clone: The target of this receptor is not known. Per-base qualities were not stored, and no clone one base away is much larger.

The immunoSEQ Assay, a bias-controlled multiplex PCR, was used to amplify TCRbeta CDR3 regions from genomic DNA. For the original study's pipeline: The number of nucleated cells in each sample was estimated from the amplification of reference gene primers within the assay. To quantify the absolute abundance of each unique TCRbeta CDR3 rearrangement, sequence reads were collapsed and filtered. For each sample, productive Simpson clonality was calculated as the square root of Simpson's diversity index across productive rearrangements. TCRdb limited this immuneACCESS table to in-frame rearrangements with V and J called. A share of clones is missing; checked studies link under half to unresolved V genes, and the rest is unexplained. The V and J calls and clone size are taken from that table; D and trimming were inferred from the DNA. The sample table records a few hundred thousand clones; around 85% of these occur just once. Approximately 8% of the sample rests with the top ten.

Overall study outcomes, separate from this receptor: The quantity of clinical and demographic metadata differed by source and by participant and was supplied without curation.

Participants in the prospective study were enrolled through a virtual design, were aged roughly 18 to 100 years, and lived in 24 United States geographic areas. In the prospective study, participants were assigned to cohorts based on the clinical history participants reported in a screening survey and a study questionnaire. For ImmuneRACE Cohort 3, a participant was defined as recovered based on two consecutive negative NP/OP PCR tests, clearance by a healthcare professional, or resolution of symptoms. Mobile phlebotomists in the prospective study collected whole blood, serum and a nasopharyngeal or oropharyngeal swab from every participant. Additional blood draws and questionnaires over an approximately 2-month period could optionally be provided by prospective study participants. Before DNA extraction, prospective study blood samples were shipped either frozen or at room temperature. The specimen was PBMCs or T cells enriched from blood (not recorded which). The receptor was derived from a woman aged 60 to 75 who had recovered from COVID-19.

The CDR3 amino acid sequence is: CASSEGQSSYEQYF. In nucleotides, the sequence is TGTGCCAGCAGTGAAGGACAGAGCTCCTACGAGCAGTACTTC. This sequence uses TRBV2 and TRBJ2-7, with TRBD1 tentatively as D gene (5 bases match). According to the germline V gene, CDR1 reads SNHLY and CDR2 reads FYNNEI. Trimming at the junction amounts to 1 base on V and 0 bases on J, and the germline ends lie 7 bases apart. The CDR3 starts with the cysteine, ends with the phenylalanine, and has 14 residues. The DNA shown is the 42-base CDR3, in frame from base 1.